Shown below are 9 T cell receptor beta chains from a single sample sequenced in a study of CD8 T cells in Susac syndrome. 0.5 to 1 ug RNA was reverse transcribed with random hexamers. TCRdb analysed the immunoSEQ multiplex PCR reads with MiXCR anew, one entry per CDR3 protein. The sample includes roughly 190,000 distinct CDR3 sequences, about 95% seen only once; the top ten take about 0.15%. The sample consisted of CD8+ T cells from PBMCs. These receptors all come from a human donor with Susac syndrome.

The chain links TRBV12-3 or TRBV12-4 to TRBJ2-1; TRBD1 is a possible D gene (6 bases). V lost 1 base, J lost 6 bases, and 10 bases lay in between. This CDR3 is built from 14 residues. This CDR3 reads CASSLETGSNEQFF. CDR3 sequence (DNA): TGTGCCAGCAGTTTAGAGACAGGCTCCAATGAGCAGTTCTTC.

The rearrangement joins TRBV18 to TRBJ1-1; a possible D gene is TRBD1 (6 bases). Trimming took 2 bases from V and 3 from J, leaving 10 bases between them. The CDR3 spans 14 residues. Germline CDR1 reads KGHSH; CDR2 reads LQKENI. The CDR3 DNA follows: TGTGCCAGCTCACCATTGGGGGCGGACACTGAAGCTTTCTTT. Translating gives CASSPLGADTEAFF.

Notes on this clonotype: Sequence at one end of the junction differs from germline and may be a read error. The chain is built from TRBV12-3 or TRBV12-4 and TRBJ1-5; D may be TRBD1 (6 bases). CDR3 length equals 13 residues. CDR3 nucleotide sequence: TGTGCCGGCAGTCCTCAGGGGTCTCAGCCCCAGCATTTT. It translates to CAGSPQGSQPQHF.

The genes are TRBV11-2 and TRBJ2-5; the D call may be TRBD1 or TRBD2 (6 bases each). Trimming removed 5 bases at V and 5 bases at J, with 18 bases between. The CDR3 runs 15 residues. Looked up from germline, CDR1 is SGHAT and CDR2 is FQNNGV. The CDR3 loop is CASSIPWGAIETQYF. In DNA form, the CDR3 reads TGTGCCAGCAGCATCCCTTGGGGGGCTATTGAGACCCAGTACTTC. Full variable domain (remainder filled in from reference TRBV11-2 and TRBJ2-5): EAGVAQSPRYKIIEKRQSVAFWCNPISGHATLYWYQQILGQGPKLLIQFQNNGVVDDSQLPKDRFSAERLKGVDSTLKIQPAKLEDSAVYLCASSIPWGAIETQYFGPGTRLLVL.

This rearrangement joins TRBV29-1 to TRBJ1-1, with 8 nucleotides matching TRBD1. The germline V gene has CDR1 SQVTM and CDR2 ANQGSEA. The CDR3 totals 10 residues. V was pared by 7 bases and J by 10 bases, with 5 bases of the junction left unmatched. DNA of the CDR3: TGCAGCGCCGAACAGGGGGGAGCTTTCTTT. Translated: CSAEQGGAFF.

This chain joins TRBV13 and TRBJ2-4; 12 bases are shared with TRBD2. V was clipped by 5 bases and J by 8 bases; unmatched bases: 7. Germline V gives CDR1 PRHDT, CDR2 FYEKMQ (reference sequence). This CDR3 has 15 amino acids. The CDR3 reads CASSPGLAGSHIQYF. The CDR3 region has the DNA TGTGCCAGCAGCCCCGGACTAGCGGGATCGCACATTCAGTACTTC.

This clonotype came up a few times. The chain carries TRBV5-6 and TRBJ2-1, with 10 bases fitting TRBD2. Looked up from germline, CDR1 is SGHDT and CDR2 is YYEEEE. The CDR3 is 15 residues long. J was trimmed by 7 bases and V by 0 bases; bases with no gene match: 4. CDR3 bases: TGTGCCAGCAGCTTGGGTAGCGGGGGGTTTAATGAGCAGTTCTTC. Protein sequence: CASSLGSGGFNEQFF.

V usage is TRBV27 and J usage is TRBJ2-2; TRBD1 agrees at 7 bases. Per germline, CDR1 MNHEY and CDR2 SMNVEV (reference sequence). V lost 5 bases and J lost 7; bases outside the gene matches: 10. The CDR3 length is 15 residues. CDR3 nucleotide sequence: TGTGCCAGCAGTCCGGCCGGGACAGTAGACGGGGAGCTGTTTTTT. Translating gives CASSPAGTVDGELFF.

J is TRBJ1-1 and V is TRBV25-1; 9 bases fit TRBD1. The CDR3 contains 14 residues. Looked up from germline, CDR1 is MGHDK and CDR2 is SYGVNS. The V gene end was trimmed by 7 bases and the J gene end by 4 bases; junction bases not matched to a gene: 7. The CDR3 coding sequence is TGTGCCAGCACCGGACAGGGGAAGGGCACTGAAGCTTTCTTT. Translation gives CASTGQGKGTEAFF.